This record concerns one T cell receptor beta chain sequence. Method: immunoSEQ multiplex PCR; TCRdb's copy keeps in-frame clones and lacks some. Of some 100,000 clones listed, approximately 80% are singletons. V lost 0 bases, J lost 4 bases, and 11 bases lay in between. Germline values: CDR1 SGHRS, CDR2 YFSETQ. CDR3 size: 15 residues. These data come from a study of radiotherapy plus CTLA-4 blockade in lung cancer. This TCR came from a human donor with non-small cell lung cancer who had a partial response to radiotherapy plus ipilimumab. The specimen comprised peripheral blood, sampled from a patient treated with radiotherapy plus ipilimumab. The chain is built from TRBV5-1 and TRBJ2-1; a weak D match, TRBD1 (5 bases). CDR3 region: CASSLATGRYNEQFF. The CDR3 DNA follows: TGCGCCAGCAGCTTGGCCACAGGCCGATACAATGAGCAGTTCTTC. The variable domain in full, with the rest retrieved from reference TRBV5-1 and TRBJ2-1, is KAGVTQTPRYLIKTRGQQVTLSCSPISGHRSVSWYQQTPGQGLQFLFEYFSETQRNKGNFPGRFSGRQFSNSRSEMNVSTLELGDSALYLCASSLATGRYNEQFFGPGTRLTVL.